The T cell receptor beta chain described here comes from a study of low-dose radiotherapy and immunotherapy resistance in tumors. CDR3 length: 15 amino acids. V shed 3 bases and J shed 0 bases, with 11 bases lying between them. The germline V gene encodes CDR1 SGHRS and CDR2 YFSETQ. Stated time point: after trial treatment. Treatment here: LDRT plus nivolumab, ipilimumab, low-dose cyclophosphamide and aspirin (RACIN trial). The sample holds many counts of this clonotype. First-strand cDNA relied on TRAV- and TRBV-specific primers spanning alpha and beta chains. The authors ran about 20 PCR cycles to amplify TCRs with a constant-region primer and V-primer adapter. TCRdb ran MiXCR on the reads and lists one entry per CDR3 protein. Among tens of thousands of distinct CDR3 sequences listed, 20% to 25% were seen once.

The chain is built from TRBV5-1 and TRBJ2-3; the D call may be TRBD1 or TRBD2 (5 bases each). Sequences were derived from PBMCs, sampled after low-dose radiotherapy plus immunotherapy. The receptor comes from a female donor with ovarian cancer. The CDR3 DNA follows: TGCGCCAGCAGCTCCGGGACCACGAGCACAGATACGCAGTATTTT. Protein sequence: CASSSGTTSTDTQYF. Full variable domain (rest looked up from reference TRBV5-1 and TRBJ2-3): KAGVTQTPRYLIKTRGQQVTLSCSPISGHRSVSWYQQTPGQGLQFLFEYFSETQRNKGNFPGRFSGRQFSNSRSEMNVSTLELGDSALYLCASSSGTTSTDTQYFGPGTRLTVL.